The following is a T cell receptor (beta chain) sequence with its context. Its specificity is not known. Data came from immunoSEQ multiplex PCR; TCRdb stores just in-frame clones and leaves some out. The data contain around 2,000,000 clones, 85% to 95% of them singletons. This sample was included in a study of shared clonotypes between healthy human individuals. Study conclusions and caveats: Limitation of the genetic and exposure-history diversity represented came from the few donors. Sampling was confined to blood; repertoires within tissues likely differ.

Memory CD4+ cells were the fraction left after CD45RA+ naive selection. Germline V gene data show CDR1 as MNHNS and CDR2 as SASEGT. The germline V and J ends were trimmed by 4 bases and 0 bases, with 12 bases remaining between them. The CDR3 runs 15 residues. The V gene is TRBV6-1, the J gene TRBJ1-1; D is ambiguous. The receptor was isolated from a man between 18 and 29 years old in good health. Input material: naive CD4+ T cells sorted from blood. Subset: CD45RA+ positively selected. CDR3 sequence: CASSGYTSMNTEAFF. Here the CDR3 DNA reads TGTGCCAGCAGTGGGTATACTTCTATGAACACTGAAGCTTTCTTT.